This T cell receptor (beta chain) was captured by sequencing in a study of OX40 agonist ivuxolimab in advanced cancers. Method: immunoSEQ multiplex PCR; TCRdb's copy keeps in-frame clones and lacks some. The data show 75,000 to 100,000 clones, around 90% seen once. Per germline, CDR1 SGHRS and CDR2 YFSETQ. This CDR3 has 14 amino acids. V lost 3 bases to trimming and J lost 6 bases; unmatched junction nucleotides: 8. The source material was CD4+ or CD8+ T cells sorted from blood, sampled in a trial of the OX40 agonist ivuxolimab. The sequence derives from an adult with an advanced solid tumor such as melanoma, head and neck, liver or kidney cancer. J is TRBJ2-7 and V is TRBV5-1; 8 positions match TRBD1. The CDR3 spells CASSSGTGGLEQYF. The CDR3 DNA is TGCGCCAGCAGCTCCGGGACAGGTGGGCTCGAGCAGTACTTC.